The source of this TCR beta chain is a study of CD8 T cells in Susac syndrome. A quantity of about 0.45 to 1 ug RNA underwent reverse transcription using random hexamers. Each CDR3 protein is one row after TCRdb ran MiXCR on the immunoSEQ multiplex PCR reads. The repertoire has 120,000 or so distinct CDR3 sequences, 96% of them found once; the top ten carry roughly 0.14%. Between the trimmed V and J ends, which lost 1 base and 2 bases, there was a span of 13 bases. Per germline, CDR1 GTSNPN and CDR2 SVGIG (reference sequence). CDR3 size: 15 residues. Sequencing used CD4+ T cells from PBMCs. The receptor was derived from a human donor with Susac syndrome. V is TRBV30 and J is TRBJ2-3, with no clear D. The DNA for the CDR3 is TGTGCCTGGAGTGACCCCCAGATATTCACAGATACGCAGTATTTT. Its protein product is CAWSDPQIFTDTQYF.